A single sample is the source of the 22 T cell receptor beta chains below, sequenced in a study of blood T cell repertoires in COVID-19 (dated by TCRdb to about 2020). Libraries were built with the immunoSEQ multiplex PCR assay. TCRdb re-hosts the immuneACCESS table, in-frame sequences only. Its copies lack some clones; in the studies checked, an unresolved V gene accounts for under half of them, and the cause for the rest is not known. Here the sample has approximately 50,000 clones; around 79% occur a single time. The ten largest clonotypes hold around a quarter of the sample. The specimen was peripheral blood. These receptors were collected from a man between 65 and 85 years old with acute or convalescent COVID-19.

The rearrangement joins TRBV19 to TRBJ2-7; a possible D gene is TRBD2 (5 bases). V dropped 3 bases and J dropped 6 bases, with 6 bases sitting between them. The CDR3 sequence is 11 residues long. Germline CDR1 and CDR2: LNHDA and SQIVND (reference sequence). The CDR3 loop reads CASSIGLEQYF. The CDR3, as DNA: TGTGCCAGTAGTATTGGACTCGAGCAGTACTTC. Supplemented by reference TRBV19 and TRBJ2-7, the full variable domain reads DGGITQSPKYLFRKEGQNVTLSCEQNLNHDAMYWYRQDPGQGLRLIYYSQIVNDFQKGDIAEGYSVSREKKESFPLTVTSAQKNPTAFYLCASSIGLEQYFGPGTRLTVT.

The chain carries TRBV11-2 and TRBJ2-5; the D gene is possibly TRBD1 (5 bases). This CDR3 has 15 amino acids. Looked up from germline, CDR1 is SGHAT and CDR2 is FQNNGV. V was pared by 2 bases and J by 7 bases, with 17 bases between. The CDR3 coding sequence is TGTGCCAGCAGCTTATCTGGTAGGACGCAGGGGACCCAGTACTTC. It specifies CASSLSGRTQGTQYF.

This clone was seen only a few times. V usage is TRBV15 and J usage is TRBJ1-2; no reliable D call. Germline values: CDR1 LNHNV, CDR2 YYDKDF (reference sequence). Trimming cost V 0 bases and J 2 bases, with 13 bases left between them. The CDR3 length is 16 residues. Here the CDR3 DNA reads TGTGCCACCAGCAGAGAACAATACTACGGGAACTATGGCTACACCTTC. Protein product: CATSREQYYGNYGYTF.

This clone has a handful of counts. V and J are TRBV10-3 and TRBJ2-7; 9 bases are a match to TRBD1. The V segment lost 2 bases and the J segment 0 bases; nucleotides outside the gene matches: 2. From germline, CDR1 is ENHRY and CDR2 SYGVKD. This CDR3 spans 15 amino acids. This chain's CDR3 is CAISEDRGASYEQYF. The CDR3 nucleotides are TGTGCCATCAGTGAGGACAGGGGGGCCTCCTACGAGCAGTACTTC.

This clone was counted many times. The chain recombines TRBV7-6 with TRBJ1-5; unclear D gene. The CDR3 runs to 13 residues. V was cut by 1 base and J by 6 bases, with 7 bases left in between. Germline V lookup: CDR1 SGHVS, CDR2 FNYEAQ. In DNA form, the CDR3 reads TGTGCCAGCAGCTTAGATTATAGTCAGCCCCAGCATTTT. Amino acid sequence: CASSLDYSQPQHF.

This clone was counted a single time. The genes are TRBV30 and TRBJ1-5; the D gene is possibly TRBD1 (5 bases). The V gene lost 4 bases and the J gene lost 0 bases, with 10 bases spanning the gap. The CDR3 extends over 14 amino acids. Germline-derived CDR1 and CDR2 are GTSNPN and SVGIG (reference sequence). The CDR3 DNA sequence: TGTGCCTGGACGGGGGGTAGTAGCAATCAGCCCCAGCATTTT. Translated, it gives CAWTGGSSNQPQHF.

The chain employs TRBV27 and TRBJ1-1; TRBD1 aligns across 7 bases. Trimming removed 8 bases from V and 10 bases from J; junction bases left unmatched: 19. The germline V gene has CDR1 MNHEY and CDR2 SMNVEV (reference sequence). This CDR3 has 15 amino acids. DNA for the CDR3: TGTGCCAGCCCCTGTTCTGAAGGGGGCCGTATAGGAGCTTTCTTT. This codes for CASPCSEGGRIGAFF.

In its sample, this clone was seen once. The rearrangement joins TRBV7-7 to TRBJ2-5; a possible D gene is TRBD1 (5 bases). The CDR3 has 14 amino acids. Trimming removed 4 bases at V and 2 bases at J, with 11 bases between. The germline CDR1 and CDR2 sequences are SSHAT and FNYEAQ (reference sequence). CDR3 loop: CASSSTGLQETQYF. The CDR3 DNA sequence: TGTGCCAGCAGCTCAACAGGTCTTCAAGAGACCCAGTACTTC.

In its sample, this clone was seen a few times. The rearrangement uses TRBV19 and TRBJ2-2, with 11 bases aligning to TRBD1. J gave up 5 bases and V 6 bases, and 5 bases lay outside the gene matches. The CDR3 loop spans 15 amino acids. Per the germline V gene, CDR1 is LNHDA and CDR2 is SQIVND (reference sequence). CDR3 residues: CASSSDRGQTGELFF. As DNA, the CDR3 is TGTGCCAGTAGCTCGGACAGGGGGCAGACCGGGGAGCTGTTTTTT.

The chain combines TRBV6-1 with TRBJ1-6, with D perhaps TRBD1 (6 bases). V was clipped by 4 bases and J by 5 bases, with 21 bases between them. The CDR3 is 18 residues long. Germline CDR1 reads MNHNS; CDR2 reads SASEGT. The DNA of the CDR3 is TGTGCCAGCAGTGCTCGGACAGAAGCAATATTCGATAATTCACCCCTCCACTTT. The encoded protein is CASSARTEAIFDNSPLHF.

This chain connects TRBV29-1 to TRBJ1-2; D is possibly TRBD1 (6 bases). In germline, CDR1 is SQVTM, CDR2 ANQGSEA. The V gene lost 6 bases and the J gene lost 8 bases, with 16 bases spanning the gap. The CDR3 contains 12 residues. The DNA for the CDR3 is TGCAGCGTCGAAACAGGGAATGGCGGCTACACCTTC. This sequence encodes CSVETGNGGYTF.

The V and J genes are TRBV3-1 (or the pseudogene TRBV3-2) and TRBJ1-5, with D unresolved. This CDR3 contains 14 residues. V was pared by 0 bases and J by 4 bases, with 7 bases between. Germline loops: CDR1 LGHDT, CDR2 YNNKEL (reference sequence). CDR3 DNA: TGTGCCAGCAGCCAAGAAGCTGAAAATCAGCCCCAGCATTTT. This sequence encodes CASSQEAENQPQHF.

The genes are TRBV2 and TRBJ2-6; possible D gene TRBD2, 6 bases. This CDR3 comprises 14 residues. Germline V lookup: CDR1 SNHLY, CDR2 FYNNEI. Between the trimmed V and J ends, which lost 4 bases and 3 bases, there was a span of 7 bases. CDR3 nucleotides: TGTGCCAGCAGTGTGGGGGGTGGGGCCAACGTCCTGACTTTC. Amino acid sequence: CASSVGGGANVLTF.

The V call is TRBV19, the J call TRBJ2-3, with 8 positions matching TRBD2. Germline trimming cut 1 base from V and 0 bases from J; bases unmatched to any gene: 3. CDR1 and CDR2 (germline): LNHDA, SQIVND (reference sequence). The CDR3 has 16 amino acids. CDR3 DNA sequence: TGTGCCAGTAGTATAGGGACTAGCCAAAGCACAGATACGCAGTATTTT. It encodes CASSIGTSQSTDTQYF.

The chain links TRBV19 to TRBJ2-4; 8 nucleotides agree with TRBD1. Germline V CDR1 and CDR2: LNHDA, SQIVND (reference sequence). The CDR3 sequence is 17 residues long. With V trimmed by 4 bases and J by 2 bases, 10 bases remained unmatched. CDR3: CASSRQGAGGTKNIQYF. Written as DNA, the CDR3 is TGTGCCAGTAGTAGGCAGGGGGCGGGCGGGACCAAAAACATTCAGTACTTC.

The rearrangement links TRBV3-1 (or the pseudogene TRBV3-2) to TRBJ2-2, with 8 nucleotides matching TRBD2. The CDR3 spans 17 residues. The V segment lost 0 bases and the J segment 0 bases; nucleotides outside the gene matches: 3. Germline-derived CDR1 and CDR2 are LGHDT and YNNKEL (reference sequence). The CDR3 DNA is TGTGCCAGCAGCCAAGATCCGGGACTAGCGAACACCGGGGAGCTGTTTTTT. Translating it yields CASSQDPGLANTGELFF.

The CDR3 reads CASSLDRRGYTF. In nucleotides, the CDR3 is TGTGCCAGCAGCTTAGACAGAAGAGGCTACACCTTC. The rearrangement uses TRBV5-6 and TRBJ1-2, with D perhaps TRBD1 (5 bases). The ends were cut back, 2 bases at V and 8 bases at J, with 10 bases in the middle. The length of the CDR3 is 12 residues. Germline CDR1 is SGHDT and CDR2 is YYEEEE. The full variable domain, completed using reference TRBV5-6 and TRBJ1-2, is DAGVTQSPTHLIKTRGQQVTLRCSPKSGHDTVSWYQQALGQGPQFIFQYYEEEERQRGNFPDRFSGHQFPNYSSELNVNALLLGDSALYLCASSLDRRGYTFGSGTRLTVV.

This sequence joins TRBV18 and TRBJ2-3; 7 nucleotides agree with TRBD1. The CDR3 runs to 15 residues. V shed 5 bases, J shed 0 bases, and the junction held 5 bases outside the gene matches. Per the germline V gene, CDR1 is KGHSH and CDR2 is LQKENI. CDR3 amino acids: CASSVGQSSTDTQYF. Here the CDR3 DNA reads TGTGCCAGCTCAGTGGGACAGAGTAGCACAGATACGCAGTATTTT.

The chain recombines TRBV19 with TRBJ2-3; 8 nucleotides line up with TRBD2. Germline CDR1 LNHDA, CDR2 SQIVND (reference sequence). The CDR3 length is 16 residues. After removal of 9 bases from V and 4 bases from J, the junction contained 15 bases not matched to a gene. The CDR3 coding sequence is TGTGCCAGCTGGGGTCCCCAAGCGGGAGACGCAGATACGCAGTATTTT. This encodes CASWGPQAGDADTQYF. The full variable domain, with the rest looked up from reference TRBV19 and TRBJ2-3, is DGGITQSPKYLFRKEGQNVTLSCEQNLNHDAMYWYRQDPGQGLRLIYYSQIVNDFQKGDIAEGYSVSREKKESFPLTVTSAQKNPTAFYLCASWGPQAGDADTQYFGPGTRLTVL.

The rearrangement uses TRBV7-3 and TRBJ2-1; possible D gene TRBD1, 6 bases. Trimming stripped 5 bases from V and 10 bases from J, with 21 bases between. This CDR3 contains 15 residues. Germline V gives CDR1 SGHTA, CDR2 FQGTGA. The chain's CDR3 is CASSIFGGTGDEQFF. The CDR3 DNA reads TGTGCCAGCAGCATCTTTGGGGGCACTGGGGACGAGCAGTTCTTC.

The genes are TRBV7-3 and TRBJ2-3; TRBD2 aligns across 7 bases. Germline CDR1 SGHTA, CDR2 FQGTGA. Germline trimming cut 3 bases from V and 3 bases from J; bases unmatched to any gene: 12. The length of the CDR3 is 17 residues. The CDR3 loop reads CASSFLALGGRTDTQYF. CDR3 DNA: TGTGCCAGCAGCTTTCTTGCTCTCGGCGGGAGAACAGATACGCAGTATTTT.

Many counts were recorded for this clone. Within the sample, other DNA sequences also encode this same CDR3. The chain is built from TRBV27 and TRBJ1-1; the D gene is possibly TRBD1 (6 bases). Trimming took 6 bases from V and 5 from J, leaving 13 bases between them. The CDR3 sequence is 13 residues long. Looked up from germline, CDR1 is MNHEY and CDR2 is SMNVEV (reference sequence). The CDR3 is CASSPGRGTEAFF. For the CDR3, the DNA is TGTGCCAGCAGCCCAGGGAGGGGGACTGAAGCTTTCTTT.